These T cell receptor beta chains were read from a single sample in a study of blood T cell repertoires in COVID-19. Generated by immunoSEQ multiplex PCR, the TCRdb table keeps only in-frame clones and is missing some. Among under 250,000 clones listed, approximately 85% were seen once. The sample was peripheral blood. The receptor set was obtained from a woman in her sixties or seventies with COVID-19, enrolled during active disease. The CDR3 runs from the conserved cysteine through the conserved F or W. D genes are given only for firm matches. Some rows mark clone size as missing; the rest say once, few, many or name a class of expanded clone.

j_call	clone_size	v_call	d_call	cdr3_aa	cdr3_nt
TRBJ2-7	once	TRBV6-2/TRBV6-3	TRBD1	CASSHPWTGTYEQYF	TGTGCCAGCAGTCACCCTTGGACAGGGACCTACGAGCAGTACTTC
TRBJ1-5	-	TRBV12-5	TRBD1	CASGLVQAGGDQPQHF	TGTGCTAGTGGTTTGGTACAGGCAGGGGGCGATCAGCCCCAGCATTTT
TRBJ2-7	-	TRBV2	TRBD2	CASSKREVGEQYF	TGTGCCAGCAGTAAGCGGGAGGTAGGCGAGCAGTACTTC
TRBJ2-1	few	TRBV7-2	TRBD1	CASSPDRGGYNEQFF	TGTGCCAGCAGCCCCGACAGGGGGGGGTACAATGAGCAGTTCTTC
TRBJ1-5	once	TRBV6-2/TRBV6-3	-	CASSLQGNQPQHF	TGTGCCAGCAGTTTACAGGGTAATCAGCCCCAGCATTTT
TRBJ2-7	-	TRBV12-3/TRBV12-4	-	CASSLALTGEQYF	TGTGCCAGCAGTTTAGCGCTCACGGGAGAGCAGTACTTC
TRBJ1-1	-	TRBV5-1	-	CASSLTSNRDQNTEAFF	TGCGCCAGCAGCCTAACCTCTAACAGGGACCAGAACACTGAAGCTTTCTTT
TRBJ1-1	-	TRBV5-1	-	CASSLDLSTEAFF	TGCGCCAGCAGCTTGGATTTGAGCACTGAAGCTTTCTTT
TRBJ2-7	-	TRBV9	TRBD1	CASSVVGGGLDEQYF	TGTGCCAGCAGCGTAGTAGGGGGCGGGCTGGACGAGCAGTACTTC
TRBJ2-1	-	TRBV2	TRBD2	CASRGGMGLAGGPGQFF	TGTGCCAGCAGGGGGGGAATGGGACTAGCGGGAGGTCCAGGGCAGTTCTTC